Described below is a single T cell receptor beta chain sequence and its context. Its antigen is still unknown. Sequenced by immunoSEQ multiplex PCR; TCRdb stores in-frame clones only, minus some. The sample yields about 120,000 clones, 95% seen once. These data belong to a study of graft-versus-host responses after intestinal transplantation. Overall study context: Induction using anti-thymocyte globulin, followed by tacrolimus and steroids for approximately 3 years, was given to all recipients. Study results and limitations: Maximum circulating GvH clone levels tracked with early post-transplant HvG decreases. High graft-versus-host to host-versus-graft clonal ratios were found in allografts of patients who had graft-donor T cell macrochimerism.

V lost 5 bases and J lost 0, with 12 bases in between. CDR1 MNHEY and CDR2 SVGAGI come from the germline V gene. This CDR3 is built from 15 residues. The rearrangement uses TRBV6-5 and TRBJ2-3, with D perhaps matching TRBD2 (6 bases). This clonotype was obtained from a human donor who received an intestinal transplant. The input for sequencing was unstimulated CD8+ T cells sorted from spleen or lymph node cells, taken before intestinal transplant. The CDR3 is CASSQRAYSTDTQYF. CDR3 in DNA: TGTGCCAGCAGTCAGCGGGCCTACAGCACAGATACGCAGTATTTT.